This T cell receptor (beta chain) stems from a study of blood T cell repertoires in COVID-19. Sequenced by immunoSEQ multiplex PCR; TCRdb stores in-frame clones only, minus some. This sample has 200,000 or so clones, with approximately 80% found just once. The germline gives CDR1 SGHTS, CDR2 YDEGEE. The CDR3 has 14 residues. Trimming removed 2 bases from V and 5 bases from J; junction bases left unmatched: 4. The chain uses TRBV5-8 and TRBJ1-5, with 7 nucleotides matching TRBD1. The TCR was taken from a woman aged 80 or over with COVID-19, enrolled during active disease. Sequencing used peripheral blood. The DNA of the CDR3 is TGTGCCAGCAGCTTTTACAGGGGATATCAGCCCCAGCATTTT. Its translation is CASSFYRGYQPQHF. Based on the CDR3 plus reference TRBV5-8 and TRBJ1-5, the full variable domain is EAGVTQSPTHLIKTRGQQATLRCSPISGHTSVYWYQQALGLGLQFLLWYDEGEERNRGNFPPRFSGRQFPNYSSELNVNALELEDSALYLCASSFYRGYQPQHFGDGTRLSIL.